This T cell receptor beta chain stems from a study of cytomegalovirus exposure and HLA in healthy donors. Study information: The 120 or so validation repertoires used the same platform as the 600 to 750 first-cohort repertoires (as reported by a later analysis).

Profiling relied on immunoSEQ multiplex PCR, and the TCRdb table lists in-frame clones only, not all of them. The sample shows more than 55,000 clones, 89% of them seen only once. The donors were in the roughly 110-subject validation cohort; that cohort was separate from the approximately 700-subject first cohort. Details on this clone: What it binds is not known.

General study points: The study listed under 200 cytomegalovirus-associated TCR beta chains. Most TCR sequences were rare, but some public TCRs occurred in many donors.

The germline CDR1 and CDR2 sequences are PRHDT and FYEKMQ (reference sequence). The V gene end was trimmed by 8 bases and the J gene end by 5 bases; junction bases not matched to a gene: 11. This CDR3 region has 15 residues. Input material: PBMCs. This sequence was found in a woman between 18 and 29 years old in good health and CMV-seronegative. The chain recombines TRBV13 with TRBJ2-1, with TRBD1 matching 8 bases. CDR3 nucleotides: TGTGCCAGCGCCCCCGGACAGGGATTAAACAATGAGCAGTTCTTC. It is translated as CASAPGQGLNNEQFF.